The 18 T cell receptor beta chains listed next were all sequenced from one sample in a study of T cell responses to AZD1222 COVID-19 vaccine. Libraries were prepared by immunoSEQ multiplex PCR; TCRdb keeps only in-frame clonotypes and omits some of them. The data contain 100,000 to 150,000 clones, 75% to 95% of them singletons. The material sequenced was peripheral blood, taken 28 days after the second AZD1222 dose. These receptors all stem from an adult who received the AZD1222 COVID-19 vaccine.

The chain has TRBV29-1 and TRBJ1-1, with 9 bases aligning to TRBD1. V shed 4 bases, J shed 0 bases, and the junction held 6 bases outside the gene matches. From germline, CDR1 is SQVTM and CDR2 ANQGSEA. CDR3 length: 15 amino acids. The CDR3 sequence is CSVGPGQGLNTEAFF. The DNA of the CDR3 is TGCAGCGTTGGCCCGGGACAGGGCTTGAACACTGAAGCTTTCTTT. Variable domain in full (rest from reference TRBV29-1 and TRBJ1-1): SAVISQKPSRDICQRGTSLTIQCQVDSQVTMMFWYRQQPGQSLTLIATANQGSEATYESGFVIDKFPISRPNLTFSTLTVSNMSPEDSSIYLCSVGPGQGLNTEAFFGQGTRLTVV.

The chain combines TRBV5-5 with TRBJ2-1, with a weak D call TRBD1 (5 bases). The CDR3 contains 15 residues. Germline CDR1 and CDR2: SGHKS and YYEKEE (reference sequence). V dropped 0 bases and J dropped 2 bases, with 9 bases sitting between them. CDR3 protein: CASSLVRVTYNEQFF. DNA for the CDR3: TGTGCCAGCAGCTTGGTCAGGGTAACCTACAATGAGCAGTTCTTC.

As DNA, the CDR3 is TGTGCCAGCAGCTTAGCGCCCCCGAGCTCCTATAATTCACCCCTCCACTTT. It specifies CASSLAPPSSYNSPLHF. The chain links TRBV7-8 to TRBJ1-6; D is unresolved. V lost 0 bases and J 0 bases, leaving 9 bases between the germline ends. CDR1 SGHVS and CDR2 FQNEAQ come from the germline V gene. The CDR3 is made up of 17 amino acids.

This chain joins TRBV27 and TRBJ2-2; 7 nucleotides agree with TRBD1. CDR1 is MNHEY, CDR2 SMNVEV, per germline (reference sequence). J was trimmed by 8 bases and V by 4 bases; bases with no gene match: 4. The CDR3 extends over 13 amino acids. The CDR3 DNA follows: TGTGCCAGCAGTTCGAGACAGGGAGGGGAGCTGTTTTTT. Protein: CASSSRQGGELFF.

The chain carries TRBV7-2 and TRBJ1-1, with D maybe TRBD1 (6 bases). This CDR3 is 13 amino acids long. Trimming cost V 5 bases and J 3 bases, with 10 bases left between them. Germline V CDR1 and CDR2: SGHTA, FQGNSA. CDR3 sequence: CASSPRQDTEAFF. The CDR3 DNA sequence: TGTGCCAGCAGCCCAAGACAGGACACTGAAGCTTTCTTT. Full variable domain (rest looked up from reference TRBV7-2 and TRBJ1-1): GAGVSQSPSNKVTEKGKDVELRCDPISGHTALYWYRQSLGQGLEFLIYFQGNSAPDKSGLPSDRFSAERTGGSVSTLTIQRTQQEDSAVYLCASSPRQDTEAFFGQGTRLTVV.

J is TRBJ2-2 and V is TRBV4-1; D gene uncertain. The germline V gene encodes CDR1 MGHRA and CDR2 YSYEKL. V lost 0 bases and J 5 bases, leaving 7 bases between the germline ends. There are 14 residues in the CDR3. This CDR3 is CASSQERQTGELFF. The CDR3 DNA reads as TGCGCCAGCAGCCAAGAACGGCAGACCGGGGAGCTGTTTTTT.

The gene calls are TRBV6-5 and TRBJ1-1; 10 bases are a match to TRBD1. Germline loops: CDR1 MNHEY, CDR2 SVGAGI. The CDR3 length is 15 residues. The V and J ends lost 6 bases and 3 bases, in that order; junction bases with no gene match: 7. The CDR3, as DNA: TGTGCCAGCAGGCGTTCCGGGACAGGGGACACTGAAGCTTTCTTT. It yields the protein CASRRSGTGDTEAFF.

The chain has TRBV9 and TRBJ1-5; D is unclear. From germline, CDR1 is SGDLS and CDR2 YYNGEE. Trimming removed 3 bases at V and 9 bases at J, with 16 bases between. CDR3 size: 14 residues. This CDR3 reads CASSAPGGLGPQHF. The CDR3 DNA reads TGTGCCAGCAGCGCGCCGGGCGGCCTAGGGCCCCAGCATTTT.

The rearrangement links TRBV7-8 to TRBJ1-5, with D possibly being TRBD1 (5 bases). Germline-derived CDR1 and CDR2 are SGHVS and FQNEAQ. The length of the CDR3 is 16 residues. V lost 2 bases, J lost 5 bases, and 16 bases lay in between. The CDR3 is CASSLKAGWFHQPQHF. The CDR3 coding sequence is TGTGCCAGCAGCTTAAAGGCAGGGTGGTTTCATCAGCCCCAGCATTTT.

This chain joins TRBV7-2 and TRBJ1-1; possible D gene TRBD1, 5 bases. The CDR3 sequence is 14 residues long. V lost 4 bases, J lost 4 bases, and 13 bases lay in between. In germline, CDR1 is SGHTA, CDR2 FQGNSA. The CDR3 DNA follows: TGTGCCAGCAGCTCATTTGGGGGATTCACTGAAGCTTTCTTT. It specifies CASSSFGGFTEAFF.

The V and J genes are TRBV19 and TRBJ2-3, with 7 nucleotides matching TRBD2. The J segment lost 0 bases and the V segment lost 2 bases, leaving 2 bases of the junction unmatched. CDR1 and CDR2 from the germline V gene are LNHDA and SQIVND (reference sequence). The CDR3 sequence is 15 residues long. The CDR3 DNA reads as TGTGCCAGTAGTATATCTAGCGGTAGCACAGATACGCAGTATTTT. Its protein product is CASSISSGSTDTQYF.

The V gene is TRBV5-5, the J gene TRBJ1-6; 10 positions match TRBD1. Trimming removed 1 base from V and 10 bases from J; junction bases left unmatched: 5. Germline V CDR1 and CDR2: SGHKS, YYEKEE (reference sequence). This CDR3 is built from 15 residues. DNA for the CDR3: TGTGCCAGCAGCTTGTTAGGGACAGGGGAATCACCCCTCCACTTT. Amino acids: CASSLLGTGESPLHF. Full variable domain (outside the CDR3, taken from reference TRBV5-5 and TRBJ1-6): DAGVTQSPTHLIKTRGQQVTLRCSPISGHKSVSWYQQVLGQGPQFIFQYYEKEERGRGNFPDRFSARQFPNYSSELNVNALLLGDSALYLCASSLLGTGESPLHFGNGTRLTVT.

The V gene is TRBV5-1, the J gene TRBJ2-2; possible D gene TRBD1, 6 bases. Trimming cost V 5 bases and J 1 base, with 9 bases left between them. The CDR3 has 14 amino acids. Germline CDR1 SGHRS, CDR2 YFSETQ. CDR3 sequence reads: CASSRDMNTGELFF. As DNA, the CDR3 is TGCGCCAGCAGTAGGGACATGAACACCGGGGAGCTGTTTTTT.

The genes are TRBV29-1 and TRBJ2-5; possibly TRBD2 for D (6 bases). CDR1 is SQVTM, CDR2 ANQGSEA, per germline. V lost 1 base and J 5 bases, leaving 23 bases between the germline ends. This CDR3 comprises 17 residues. The CDR3 DNA follows: TGCAGCGTTGAAGCGACGTTGAGACTAGGGGAATGGGAGACCCAGTACTTC. It codes for CSVEATLRLGEWETQYF.

The J gene is TRBJ2-3, the V gene TRBV19; no reliable D call. This CDR3 region has 15 residues. V was clipped by 7 bases and J by 1 base, with 15 bases between them. CDR1 and CDR2 from the germline V gene are LNHDA and SQIVND (reference sequence). This CDR3 reads CASKRLVGGTDTQYF. The CDR3 DNA sequence: TGTGCCAGTAAGAGGCTAGTAGGAGGCACAGATACGCAGTATTTT.

The chain employs TRBV21-1 and TRBJ1-5. TRBV21-1 has pseudogene status. This CDR3 has 15 residues. The CDR3 is CASEAPKGFNQPQHF. The CDR3 bases are TGTGCCAGCGAAGCCCCAAAGGGCTTTAATCAGCCCCAGCATTTT.

J is TRBJ1-6 and V is TRBV30; D is undetermined. The V end was cut by 1 base, the J end by 9 bases, with 7 bases between. Germline V CDR1 and CDR2: GTSNPN, SVGIG (reference sequence). The CDR3 is made up of 12 amino acids. The CDR3 sequence is CAWSERGSPLHF. The CDR3 region has the DNA TGTGCCTGGAGTGAACGAGGTTCACCCCTCCACTTT. The full variable domain, its missing parts supplied by reference TRBV30 and TRBJ1-6, is SQTIHQWPATLVQPVGSPLSLECTVEGTSNPNLYWYRQAAGRGLQLLFYSVGIGQISSEVPQNLSASRPQDRQFILSSKKLLLSDSGFYLCAWSERGSPLHFGNGTRLTVT.

This clone was counted a single time. The chain joins TRBV4-1 to TRBJ2-4, with 7 bases aligning to TRBD1. The CDR3 is 18 residues long. J gave up 0 bases and V 0 bases, and 8 bases lay outside the gene matches. Germline-derived CDR1 and CDR2 are MGHRA and YSYEKL. CDR3 in DNA: TGCGCCAGCAGCCAAGATGGGGACCGGACAGGAGCCAAAAACATTCAGTACTTC. This encodes CASSQDGDRTGAKNIQYF.